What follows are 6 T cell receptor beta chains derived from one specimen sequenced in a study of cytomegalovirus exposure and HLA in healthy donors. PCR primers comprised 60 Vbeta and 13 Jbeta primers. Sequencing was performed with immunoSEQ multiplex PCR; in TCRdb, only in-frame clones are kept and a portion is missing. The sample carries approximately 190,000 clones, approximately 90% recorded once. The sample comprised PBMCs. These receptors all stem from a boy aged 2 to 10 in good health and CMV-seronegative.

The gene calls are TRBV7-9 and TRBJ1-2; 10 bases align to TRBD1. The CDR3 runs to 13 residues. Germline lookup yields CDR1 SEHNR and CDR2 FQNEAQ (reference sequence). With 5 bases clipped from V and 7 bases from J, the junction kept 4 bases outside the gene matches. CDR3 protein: CASSRQGATGYTF. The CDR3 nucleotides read TGTGCCAGCAGCAGACAGGGGGCAACTGGCTACACCTTC.

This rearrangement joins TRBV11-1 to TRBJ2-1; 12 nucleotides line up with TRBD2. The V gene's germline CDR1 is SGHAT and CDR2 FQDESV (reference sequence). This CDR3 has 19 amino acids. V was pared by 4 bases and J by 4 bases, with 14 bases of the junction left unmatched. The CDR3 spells CASSSLLAGGTGGYNEQFF. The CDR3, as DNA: TGTGCCAGCAGCTCCTTACTAGCGGGGGGTACTGGCGGGTACAATGAGCAGTTCTTC.

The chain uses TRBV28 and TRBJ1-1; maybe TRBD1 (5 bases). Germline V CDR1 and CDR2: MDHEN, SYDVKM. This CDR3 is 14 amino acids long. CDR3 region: CAIGGVPGFTEAFF. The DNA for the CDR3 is TGTGCAATCGGAGGGGTCCCAGGGTTCACTGAAGCTTTCTTT.

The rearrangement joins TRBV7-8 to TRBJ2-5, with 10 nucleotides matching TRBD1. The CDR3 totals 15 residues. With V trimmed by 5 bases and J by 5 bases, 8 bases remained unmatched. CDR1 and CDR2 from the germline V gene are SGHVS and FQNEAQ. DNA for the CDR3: TGTGCCAGCAGCGCACGACAGGGGGCCGGCGAGACCCAGTACTTC. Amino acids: CASSARQGAGETQYF.

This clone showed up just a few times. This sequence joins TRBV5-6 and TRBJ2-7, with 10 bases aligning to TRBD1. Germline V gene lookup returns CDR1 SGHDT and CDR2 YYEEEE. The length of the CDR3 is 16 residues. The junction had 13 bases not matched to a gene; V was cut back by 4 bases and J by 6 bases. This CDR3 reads CASSNRDRGYLSEQYF. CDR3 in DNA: TGTGCCAGCAGCAACCGGGACAGGGGTTATCTGAGCGAGCAGTACTTC.

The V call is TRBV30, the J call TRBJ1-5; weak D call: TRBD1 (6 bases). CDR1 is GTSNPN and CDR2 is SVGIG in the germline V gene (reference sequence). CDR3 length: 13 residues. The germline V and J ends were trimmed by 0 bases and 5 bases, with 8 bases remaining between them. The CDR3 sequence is CAWSVNRDQPQHF. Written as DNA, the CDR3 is TGTGCCTGGAGTGTAAACAGGGATCAGCCCCAGCATTTT.